This T cell receptor (beta chain) is from a study of cytomegalovirus exposure and HLA in healthy donors. General observations from the study: Rare TCR sequences dominated, though some public TCRs recurred in many donors. A later analysis, which compared TCR beta chains of equal frequency, found the HLA-associated ones more clonally expanded. It was assumed in the presence/absence analyses that sequencing depth was roughly uniform across donors.

Use of 60 Vbeta and 13 Jbeta primers characterized the PCR. The repertoire was sequenced with immunoSEQ multiplex PCR; TCRdb's copy has only in-frame clones and lacks some. Of 100,000 to 150,000 clones listed, around 68% are singletons. The donors comprised healthy bone marrow donors. CDR1 is SGHAT and CDR2 is FQNNGV in the germline V gene. The CDR3 is 15 amino acids. V lost 5 bases and J lost 9; bases outside the gene matches: 6. Worth noting for this clone: Its antigen is unidentified.

The TCR sequence derives from a middle-aged man in good health and CMV-seropositive. Sequencing input: PBMCs. The rearrangement joins TRBV11-2 to TRBJ2-1; 14 bases agree with TRBD2. CDR3 in DNA: TGTGCCAGCAGCCAGACTAGCGGGGGGGCGGTTGAGCAGTTCTTC. As protein: CASSQTSGGAVEQFF.